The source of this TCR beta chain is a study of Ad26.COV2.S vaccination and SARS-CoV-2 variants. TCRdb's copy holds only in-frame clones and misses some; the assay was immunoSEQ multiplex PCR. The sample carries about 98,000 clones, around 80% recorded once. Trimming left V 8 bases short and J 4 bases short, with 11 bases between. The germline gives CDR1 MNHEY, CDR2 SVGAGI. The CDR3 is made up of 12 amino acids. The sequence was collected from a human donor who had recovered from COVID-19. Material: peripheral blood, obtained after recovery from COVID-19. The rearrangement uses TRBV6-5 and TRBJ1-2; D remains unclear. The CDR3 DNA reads TGTGCCAGCGACCCGCGGACCTATGGCTACACCTTC. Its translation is CASDPRTYGYTF.